A selection of T cell receptor beta chains follows, all from one sample in a study of OX40 agonist ivuxolimab in advanced cancers. Sequencing used immunoSEQ multiplex PCR; TCRdb keeps in-frame clones, though not all of them. The repertoire holds 70,000 to 80,000 clones, with around nine tenths as singletons. Sequenced material: CD4+ or CD8+ T cells sorted from blood, taken in a trial of the OX40 agonist ivuxolimab. The receptors were sampled from an adult with an advanced solid tumor such as melanoma, head and neck, liver or kidney cancer. The CDR3 runs from the conserved cysteine through the conserved F or W. Each record gives: CDR3 protein, CDR3 length, J gene, V gene.

CASSKGQLINTEAFF 15 TRBJ1-1 TRBV7-8
CASSIREIGSGELFF 15 TRBJ2-2 TRBV19
CASSQMVISGNTIYF 15 TRBJ1-3 TRBV4-1
CSVGRAEDGTDTQYF 15 TRBJ2-3 TRBV29-1
CAWSSDTNSYNSPLHF 16 TRBJ1-6 TRBV30
CASSFTRTDPTDTQYF 16 TRBJ2-3 TRBV5-6
CASSLGQATNEKLFF 15 TRBJ1-4 TRBV5-1
CASSIVQKNEKLFF 14 TRBJ1-4 TRBV19
CALKGRLAVQETQYF 15 TRBJ2-5 TRBV30
CASSSDTISGNTIYF 15 TRBJ1-3 TRBV6-6
CASSIDRTSGANVLTF 16 TRBJ2-6 TRBV19
CASSARGIENQPQHF 15 TRBJ1-5 TRBV19
CASSLEGGGSYEQYF 15 TRBJ2-7 TRBV5-1
CASSLMETQYF 11 TRBJ2-5 TRBV5-1
CASRKVSGNTIYF 13 TRBJ1-3 TRBV27
CASSLEGVGTEKLFF 15 TRBJ1-4 TRBV11-1
CSVDVYNEQFF 11 TRBJ2-1 TRBV29-1
CASRPGTGVPGGGGEQFF 18 TRBJ2-1 TRBV14
CASIQETQYF 10 TRBJ2-5 TRBV6-4
CASSPTGILHEQYF 14 TRBJ2-7 TRBV27
CASSSPGIASYEQYF 15 TRBJ2-7 TRBV5-4
CASSYSGDTEAFF 13 TRBJ1-1 TRBV5-1
CASSGGRDYTDTQYF 15 TRBJ2-3 TRBV5-4
CASSYRVANTDTQYF 15 TRBJ2-3 TRBV6-5
CASSSPGASVSYEQYF 16 TRBJ2-7 TRBV7-2
CASSARLADEQFF 13 TRBJ2-1 TRBV6-6
CSVRRGGKGTGELFF 15 TRBJ2-2 TRBV29-1
CASSLDGNSGANVLTF 16 TRBJ2-6 TRBV5-1